Listed here is a single T cell receptor beta chain. Its cognate antigen is unknown. Assay: immunoSEQ multiplex PCR; the TCRdb copy retains only in-frame clones and omits some. The sample consists of about 580,000 clones, 95% to 98% of them appearing once. This entry comes from a study of shared clonotypes between healthy human individuals. Study information: The plates for each donor numbered three CD4 naive, three CD4 memory, two CD8 naive and one CD8 memory. The study, taken as a whole, reports: Shared clonotypes: roughly 4.5% naive CD4, 3% to 3.5% naive CD8, less than 2.5% memory CD4, over 0.3% memory CD8.

Terminally differentiated effector memory CD45RA+ cells were excluded from the naive CD8 cells, which were CD45RO-negative and positively selected for CCR7. The CDR3 runs 14 residues. CDR1 is SEHNR, CDR2 FQNEAQ, per germline (reference sequence). The germline V and J ends were trimmed by 4 bases and 0 bases, with 10 bases remaining between them. The chain recombines TRBV7-9 with TRBJ2-7, with D unclear. This clonotype was obtained from a man in his thirties or forties in good health. The sample taken for sequencing was naive CD8+ T cells sorted from blood. CDR3 sequence: CASSSTDGSYEQYF. The CDR3 DNA sequence: TGTGCCAGCAGCTCAACGGACGGCTCCTACGAGCAGTACTTC.